These T cell receptor beta chains were read from a single sample in a study of T cell clonotyping in hematopoietic cell transplantation. Measured with immunoSEQ multiplex PCR; TCRdb has only the in-frame clones, and not every one. The profile shows 13,000 or so clones, around four fifths of them singletons. The sample consisted of peripheral blood mononuclear cells, taken before stem cell transplant. The receptors come from a man aged 55 to 70 with acute myeloid leukemia. Some clones in this sample may be carry-over from other donors' samples. The CDR3 runs from the conserved cysteine through the conserved F or W. The D gene is left open where the match is weak.

D,J,V,CDR3
NA,TRBJ2-7,TRBV5-1,CASSFNLGRGMYEQYF
NA,TRBJ2-6,TRBV2,CASSEEQTGANVLTF
NA,TRBJ1-1,TRBV5-6,CASSLTNGGSEAFF
TRBD1,TRBJ1-2,TRBV9,CASSKIPGTGGFGYTF
TRBD1,TRBJ1-2,TRBV5-1,CASSLPGTGGANYGYTF
NA,TRBJ2-1,TRBV7-2,CASASQGTYNEQFF
NA,TRBJ1-1,TRBV2,CASSIGPYEAFF
NA,TRBJ1-1,TRBV5-1,CASSLQAGRRDTEAFF
TRBD2,TRBJ2-5,TRBV7-2,CASSRTSSEETQYF
TRBD1,TRBJ2-7,TRBV2,CASSEPPRTGSYEQYF
NA,TRBJ1-5,TRBV9,CASSEQGANQPQHF
TRBD1,TRBJ1-2,TRBV5-6,CASSSRGQVLDGYTF
NA,TRBJ1-1,TRBV4-3,CASSPPSGAPLAFF
NA,TRBJ2-7,TRBV11-2,CASSLSDEQYF
NA,TRBJ2-2,TRBV19,CASSLIPGRPNTGELFF
TRBD1,TRBJ1-6,TRBV6-6,CASSHARGRVSPLHF
NA,TRBJ2-5,TRBV10-3,CAISDDVGGEQETQYF
NA,TRBJ1-2,TRBV6-1,CASRGTVYGYTF
NA,TRBJ2-1,TRBV14,CASSQGRMTEQFF
TRBD1,TRBJ1-2,TRBV7-2,CASSLVQGQGNYGYTF
TRBD1,TRBJ2-7,TRBV9,CASSVGLNSGGTGEQYF
NA,TRBJ2-3,TRBV5-1,CASSRDLATDTQYF
NA,TRBJ1-1,TRBV18,CASSPSVGDTEAFF
NA,TRBJ1-3,TRBV2,CASRPQGPGNTIYF